Given below is one T cell receptor (beta chain) in context. Its specificity is not known. The second PCR ran about 6 to 11 cycles with a sample-barcoded 5' primer and J-beta primers. Carrying 12 random nucleotides, a template-switch adaptor labeled each individual cDNA molecule. MiXCR was run by TCRdb on the 5' RACE reads, yielding one entry per CDR3 protein. The data contain some 780,000 distinct CDR3 sequences, 45% to 70% of them singletons. This sample was included in a study of blood T cells in healthy people across ages. Study-wide points: Strong correlation linked observed beta diversity and percent naive T cells.

J gave up 2 bases and V 2 bases, and 7 bases lay outside the gene matches. Germline lookup yields CDR1 SGHNT and CDR2 YENEEA. The CDR3 spans 16 residues. Researchers report isolating at least 6 million PBMCs per sample. This TCR derives from a middle-aged man in good health. J is TRBJ2-7 and V is TRBV11-3, with 9 bases fitting TRBD2. The specimen sequenced was blood. The CDR3 reads CASSLLSGRAAYEQYF. In nucleotides, the CDR3 is TGTGCCAGCAGCTTACTTAGCGGGAGAGCTGCCTACGAGCAGTACTTC.